One TCR beta chain is described in this entry. Clones were read by immunoSEQ multiplex PCR, and TCRdb kept only the in-frame ones, dropping some. There are 110,000 or so clones in the sample; around 89% occur only once, and under 9% lies in the top ten. Collection occurred without any documented infections or immune events in donors. The data are from a study of identifying expanded T cells in peripheral blood. V lost 4 bases and J lost 4; bases outside the gene matches: 10. The germline V gene has CDR1 LNHDA and CDR2 SQIVND (reference sequence). The CDR3 spans 16 residues. The chain has TRBV19 and TRBJ2-1; TRBD2 aligns across 7 bases. The sample was blood. The receptor comes from a person aged 18-69 years in good health. The CDR3 nucleotides read TGTGCCAGTAGTACCCCTCGTGCGGGAGATTACAATGAGCAGTTCTTC. Translation: CASSTPRAGDYNEQFF.